This paragraph covers one TCR beta chain sequence. What it binds is unknown. Treatment in this sample: roughly 10-day PBMC culture with coronavirus spike peptide pools or control peptides (ViraFEST assay). ViraFEST used peptide pools to expand antigen-specific T cells and subsequently sequenced their TCRs. Positivity by PCR occurred from March to December 2020, a period that predated US Alpha, Beta and Delta variants. The CDR3 runs to 14 residues. Germline V gives CDR1 MGHRA, CDR2 YSYEKL. V was cut by 4 bases and J by 0 bases, with 9 bases left in between. The data are from a study of vaccination and CD4 T cells after COVID-19. Study in general: Convalescent donors totaled six males and four females, including two who were Hispanic. Whole-study results and caveats: A relatively small number of convalescent patients were studied, and no early post-infection timepoints were included.

Sequencing of cultured CD4+ T cell DNA used the Oncomine TCR Beta short-read assay. TCRdb re-called the PCR reads through MiXCR, storing one row per CDR3 protein. The sample carries about 6,400 distinct CDR3 sequences, about 75% recorded once. The source material was CD4+ T cells from blood, cultured in vitro. This TCR derives from a human donor who had recovered from COVID-19. This rearrangement joins TRBV4-1 to TRBJ1-2; D may be TRBD1 (5 bases). The CDR3 DNA sequence: TGCGCCAGCAGCCGACCGACAGCTAACTATGGCTACACCTTC. Residues: CASSRPTANYGYTF.